The 24 T cell receptor beta chains listed next were all sequenced from one sample in a study of cytomegalovirus exposure and HLA in healthy donors. The PCR used 60 Vbeta and 13 Jbeta primers. Clones were sequenced by immunoSEQ multiplex PCR, and TCRdb holds only the in-frame ones, with some missing. The repertoire holds 200,000 to 250,000 clones, with approximately 88% as singletons. Input material: PBMCs. These receptors came from a boy aged 2 to 10 in good health and CMV-seronegative.

J is TRBJ2-5 and V is TRBV5-4; weak D call: TRBD2 (6 bases). Germline CDR1 reads SGHNT; CDR2 reads YYREEE (reference sequence). CDR3 length equals 14 residues. The V end was cut by 0 bases, the J end by 3 bases, with 9 bases between. The CDR3 DNA reads TGTGCCAGCAGCTTGGCGGGAGTCAAAGAGACCCAGTACTTC. Translation gives CASSLAGVKETQYF. Using reference TRBV5-4 and TRBJ2-5 for the parts outside the CDR3, the full variable domain is ETGVTQSPTHLIKTRGQQVTLRCSSQSGHNTVSWYQQALGQGPQFIFQYYREEENGRGNFPPRFSGLQFPNYSSELNVNALELDDSALYLCASSLAGVKETQYFGPGTRLLVL.

The chain links TRBV2 to TRBJ1-3, with unresolved D. Germline lookup yields CDR1 SNHLY and CDR2 FYNNEI. This CDR3 comprises 15 residues. Trimming cost V 4 bases and J 0 bases, with 10 bases left between them. CDR3 amino acids: CASSGVSPSGNTIYF. As DNA, the CDR3 is TGTGCCAGCAGTGGAGTGTCCCCCTCTGGAAACACCATATATTTT.

V is TRBV6-1 and J is TRBJ1-2; D is perhaps TRBD1 (5 bases). The V end was cut by 4 bases, the J end by 2 bases, with 8 bases between. The germline CDR1 and CDR2 sequences are MNHNS and SASEGT. The CDR3 sequence is 13 residues long. CDR3: CASSVRQNYGYTF. CDR3 coding DNA: TGTGCCAGCAGTGTCAGACAGAACTATGGCTACACCTTC.

This chain uses TRBV27 with TRBJ1-5; tentatively, D is TRBD1 (6 bases). The CDR3 has 15 amino acids. V shed 5 bases and J shed 0 bases, with 11 bases lying between them. Germline-derived CDR1 and CDR2 are MNHEY and SMNVEV (reference sequence). In DNA form, the CDR3 reads TGTGCCAGCAGTCCTGGACAGCTTAGCAATCAGCCCCAGCATTTT. Translating it yields CASSPGQLSNQPQHF.

J is TRBJ1-6 and V is TRBV19; possible D gene TRBD1, 5 bases. CDR3 size: 13 residues. The ends were cut back, 4 bases at V and 5 bases at J, with 6 bases in the middle. From germline, CDR1 is LNHDA and CDR2 SQIVND (reference sequence). DNA of the CDR3: TGTGCCAGTAGTAAGGGGAATAATTCACCCCTCCACTTT. It translates to CASSKGNNSPLHF.

The J gene is TRBJ1-1, the V gene TRBV27, with D perhaps matching TRBD1 (5 bases). Per germline, CDR1 MNHEY and CDR2 SMNVEV (reference sequence). The CDR3 length is 13 residues. Trimming pared 5 bases from V and 4 bases from J, leaving 11 bases between. CDR3 loop: CASSRTPTTEAFF. CDR3 bases: TGTGCCAGCAGTCGGACACCGACCACTGAAGCTTTCTTT.

V is TRBV19 and J is TRBJ1-5; D gene ambiguous. The germline V gene encodes CDR1 LNHDA and CDR2 SQIVND (reference sequence). CDR3 length: 15 residues. V was shortened by 5 bases and J by 0 bases, with 11 bases between the two germline ends. The CDR3, as DNA: TGTGCCAGTAGTTACGGGTATTATAGCAATCAGCCCCAGCATTTT. Its translation is CASSYGYYSNQPQHF.

The genes are TRBV7-6 and TRBJ2-3; the D gene is possibly TRBD2 (7 bases). The CDR3 loop spans 15 amino acids. Germline CDR1 and CDR2: SGHVS and FNYEAQ. V lost 5 bases, J lost 2 bases, and 14 bases lay in between. The CDR3 bases are TGTGCCAGCAGCCGTACGGGGGGCCTCACAGATACGCAGTATTTT. Residues: CASSRTGGLTDTQYF.

The chain uses TRBV11-2 and TRBJ2-1; TRBD2 is a possible D gene (5 bases). The germline gives CDR1 SGHAT, CDR2 FQNNGV. There are 17 residues in the CDR3. Trimming took 2 bases from V and 0 from J, leaving 14 bases between them. The CDR3 DNA sequence: TGTGCCAGCAGCTTATTTGTGCGGGTCGACTCCTACAATGAGCAGTTCTTC. This gives the protein CASSLFVRVDSYNEQFF.

Regarding this clone: The sample holds other DNA sequences that translate to the same CDR3. This chain connects TRBV7-9 to TRBJ2-5; TRBD2 is a possible D gene (6 bases). Trimming shortened V by 5 bases and J by 5 bases, and 15 bases separated the two germline ends. The CDR3 is made up of 14 amino acids. Germline V gene sequence: CDR1 SEHNR, CDR2 FQNEAQ (reference sequence). The CDR3 nucleotides read TGTGCCAGCAGCCCCTTGGGAGGAGGGGAGACCCAGTACTTC. Translating gives CASSPLGGGETQYF.

The V gene is TRBV2, the J gene TRBJ2-1; TRBD2 aligns across 12 bases. The CDR3 sequence is 16 residues long. In germline, CDR1 is SNHLY, CDR2 FYNNEI. Trimming took 6 bases from V and 3 from J; bases not matched to a gene: 6. The CDR3 DNA follows: TGTGCCAGCAGGAGGGGGACTAGCGGGTACTACAATGAGCAGTTCTTC. Its translation is CASRRGTSGYYNEQFF.

CDR3 loop: CASSFGQGENTQYF. CDR3 DNA: TGTGCCAGCAGCTTCGGACAGGGGGAAAATACGCAGTATTTT. The V and J genes are TRBV11-3 and TRBJ2-3, with 10 bases that match TRBD1. Germline V gene data show CDR1 as SGHNT and CDR2 as YENEEA. V lost 3 bases and J lost 7; bases outside the gene matches: 4. The CDR3 runs 14 residues.

The CDR3 sequence: CASSYSPDRGYEQYF. The CDR3 DNA reads as TGTGCCAGCAGTTACTCCCCGGACAGGGGCTACGAGCAGTACTTC. The V gene is TRBV6-5, the J gene TRBJ2-7; TRBD1 aligns across 9 bases. Per germline, CDR1 MNHEY and CDR2 SVGAGI. The CDR3 covers 15 residues. V was clipped by 0 bases and J by 3 bases; unmatched bases: 3.

The chain recombines TRBV30 with TRBJ2-5; D call uncertain. CDR3 length equals 13 residues. V was trimmed by 0 bases and J by 5 bases, leaving 10 bases between them. CDR1 GTSNPN and CDR2 SVGIG come from the germline V gene (reference sequence). CDR3 nucleotide sequence: TGTGCCTGGAGTGTTGGTAGCTGGGAGACCCAGTACTTC. Translating gives CAWSVGSWETQYF.

DNA for the CDR3: TGTGCCAGCTCAAATGGTCTCACTAGCACAGATACGCAGTATTTT. Its protein product is CASSNGLTSTDTQYF. This chain links TRBV18 with TRBJ2-3, with unresolved D. The CDR3 runs 15 residues. The V end lost 5 bases, the J end lost 0 bases, and 12 bases lay between the germline ends. The germline V gene encodes CDR1 KGHSH and CDR2 LQKENI.

The V call is TRBV6-1, the J call TRBJ1-4; 9 bases align to TRBD1. Trimming took 1 base from V and 8 from J; bases not matched to a gene: 2. The germline V gene encodes CDR1 MNHNS and CDR2 SASEGT. CDR3 length: 14 amino acids. Written as DNA, the CDR3 is TGTGCCAGCAGTGAAGGGACAGGGGTAGAAAAACTGTTTTTT. Protein sequence: CASSEGTGVEKLFF.

The rearrangement uses TRBV29-1 and TRBJ1-1, with 10 bases matching TRBD1. The CDR3 length is 14 residues. V lost 3 bases and J lost 3; bases outside the gene matches: 4. The germline V gene has CDR1 SQVTM and CDR2 ANQGSEA. CDR3: CSVDSTGGYTEAFF. Written as DNA, the CDR3 is TGCAGCGTTGATTCGACAGGGGGCTACACTGAAGCTTTCTTT.

The gene calls are TRBV5-6 and TRBJ2-1; 7 positions match TRBD1. This CDR3 has 15 residues. The ends lost 0 bases at V and 5 bases at J; junction bases unmatched: 5. Germline assignment: CDR1 SGHDT and CDR2 YYEEEE. The CDR3 here is CASSLDRGRDNEQFF. The CDR3 DNA reads as TGTGCCAGCAGCTTGGACAGGGGACGGGACAATGAGCAGTTCTTC.

V usage is TRBV11-2 and J usage is TRBJ1-5; D perhaps matches TRBD1 (6 bases). The CDR3 is 12 residues long. Per germline, CDR1 SGHAT and CDR2 FQNNGV. Trimming left V 5 bases short and J 4 bases short, with 6 bases between. The DNA for the CDR3 is TGTGCCAGCAGCCAGGGGAATCAGCCCCAGCATTTT. Encoded protein: CASSQGNQPQHF.

The rearrangement uses TRBV7-9 and TRBJ2-1; 12 nucleotides match TRBD1. Germline assignment: CDR1 SEHNR and CDR2 FQNEAQ (reference sequence). The CDR3 sequence is 15 residues long. The J segment lost 7 bases and the V segment lost 5 bases, leaving 6 bases of the junction unmatched. CDR3 DNA sequence: TGTGCCAGCAGCCCGAGGGACAGGGGGCGAAATGAGCAGTTCTTC. It yields the protein CASSPRDRGRNEQFF.

V gene TRBV6-1 combines with J gene TRBJ2-3, with D perhaps TRBD2 (6 bases). CDR1 and CDR2 from the germline V gene are MNHNS and SASEGT. V was trimmed by 7 bases and J by 1 base, leaving 12 bases between them. The CDR3 totals 14 residues. CDR3 sequence reads: CASTGRRGTDTQYF. CDR3 DNA: TGTGCCAGCACCGGAAGGAGGGGCACAGATACGCAGTATTTT.

This rearrangement joins TRBV5-1 to TRBJ2-1; TRBD1 matches 8 bases. This CDR3 has 15 residues. The J segment lost 2 bases and the V segment lost 3 bases, leaving 4 bases of the junction unmatched. In germline, CDR1 is SGHRS, CDR2 YFSETQ. The CDR3, as DNA: TGCGCCAGCAGCTACTCGACAGGGGCCTACAATGAGCAGTTCTTC. This sequence encodes CASSYSTGAYNEQFF.

A note on this clone: This same CDR3 is encoded by further DNA sequences in the sample. This chain connects TRBV5-1 to TRBJ2-7; 11 nucleotides line up with TRBD2. The length of the CDR3 is 14 residues. CDR1 and CDR2 from the germline V gene are SGHRS and YFSETQ. Germline trimming cut 1 base from V and 3 bases from J; bases unmatched to any gene: 0. The DNA of the CDR3 is TGCGCCAGCAGCTTGACTAGCGGGAGCTACGAGCAGTACTTC. Amino acids: CASSLTSGSYEQYF.

The genes are TRBV7-9 and TRBJ2-3, with a tentative D call TRBD2 (6 bases). This CDR3 contains 12 residues. CDR1 is SEHNR and CDR2 is FQNEAQ in the germline V gene (reference sequence). Trimming took off 5 bases at V and 14 bases at J, with 17 bases between the two ends. The chain's CDR3 is CASSLGGTGWYF. The DNA for the CDR3 is TGTGCCAGCAGCCTCGGCGGGACTGGGTGGTATTTT.